The present T cell receptor beta chain was sequenced within a study of blood T cell repertoires in COVID-19. About the study: Acute and convalescent COVID-19 specimens originated in the United States, Italy and Spain. PBMCs, B-cell-depleted T cells, or T cells provided the cDNA or gDNA that made up the material.

The V end was cut by 6 bases, the J end by 4 bases, with 12 bases between. The CDR3 consists of 14 residues. Germline V gene data show CDR1 as MNHEY and CDR2 as SVGEGT. Clones were read by immunoSEQ multiplex PCR, and TCRdb kept only the in-frame ones, dropping some. The data hold some 130,000 clones, with approximately 89% observed a single time. Sequences were obtained from peripheral blood. This chain joins TRBV6-2 or TRBV6-3 and TRBJ2-2, with D maybe TRBD2 (6 bases). This clonotype was obtained from a man over 45 with acute or convalescent COVID-19. CDR3 nucleotide sequence: TGTGCCAGCAGCCAGACTAGATTCACCGGGGAGCTGTTTTTT. Protein product: CASSQTRFTGELFF.